This T cell receptor beta chain was identified in a study of OX40 agonist ivuxolimab in advanced cancers. Study-level points and caveats: Within 6 weeks, CD4+ and CD8+ blood T cells expanded clonally at 0.1 to 3.0 mg/kg.

Worth noting for this clone: The antigen remains unidentified.

The CDR3 totals 14 residues. V lost 5 bases and J lost 3; bases outside the gene matches: 8. Germline CDR1 is SGHDT and CDR2 is YYEEEE. Assay: immunoSEQ multiplex PCR; the TCRdb copy retains only in-frame clones and omits some. The table shows around 150,000 clones, with more than 85% occurring only once. The chain employs TRBV5-6 and TRBJ2-7, with TRBD1 matching 7 bases. The receptor was isolated from an adult with an advanced solid tumor such as melanoma, head and neck, liver or kidney cancer. The sample was CD4+ or CD8+ T cells sorted from blood, taken in a trial of the OX40 agonist ivuxolimab. The CDR3, as DNA: TGTGCCAGCAGATACACAGGGGCGCTCTACGAGCAGTACTTC. It translates to CASRYTGALYEQYF.